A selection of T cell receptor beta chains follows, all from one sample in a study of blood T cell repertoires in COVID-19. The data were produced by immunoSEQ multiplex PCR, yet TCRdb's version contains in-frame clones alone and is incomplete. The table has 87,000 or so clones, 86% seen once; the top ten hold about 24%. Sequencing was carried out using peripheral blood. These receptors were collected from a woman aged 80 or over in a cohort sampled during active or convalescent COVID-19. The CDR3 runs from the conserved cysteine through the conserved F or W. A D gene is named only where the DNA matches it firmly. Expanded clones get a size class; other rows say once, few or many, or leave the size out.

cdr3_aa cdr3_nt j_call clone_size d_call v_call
CASSLAGLAGEETQYF TGTGCCAGCAGTCTCGCAGGACTAGCGGGAGAAGAGACCCAGTACTTC TRBJ2-5 - TRBD2 TRBV28
CASSPDSGDYGNTIYF TGTGCCAGCAGCCCCGACTCGGGGGATTATGGAAACACCATATATTTT TRBJ1-3 - - TRBV9
CASSVVGTGQETQYF TGTGCCAGCAGCGTAGTCGGCACGGGGCAAGAGACCCAGTACTTC TRBJ2-5 - - TRBV9
CASSPGGRGETQYF TGTGCCAGCAGCCCGGGAGGCAGGGGTGAGACCCAGTACTTC TRBJ2-5 - - TRBV5-4
CASSYGTGGPPTLHF TGTGCCAGCAGTTACGGGACAGGGGGTCCCCCAACTCTCCACTTT TRBJ1-6 - TRBD1 TRBV6-5
CASSPLEAGELFF TGTGCCAGCAGTCCCCTAGAAGCCGGGGAGCTGTTTTTT TRBJ2-2 - - TRBV3-1/TRBV3-2
CASSLMTGGYSGNTIYF TGTGCCAGCAGCTTGATGACAGGGGGATATTCTGGAAACACCATATATTTT TRBJ1-3 - TRBD1 TRBV11-2
CATSSGQGGTEAFF TGTGCCACCAGCAGCGGGCAGGGGGGCACTGAAGCTTTCTTT TRBJ1-1 - TRBD1 TRBV15
CASSLTGDNNQPQHF TGTGCCAGCAGTTTGACAGGCGACAACAATCAGCCCCAGCATTTT TRBJ1-5 - - TRBV2
CASGPPGTPNTEAFF TGTGCTAGTGGACCCCCCGGGACACCGAACACTGAAGCTTTCTTT TRBJ1-1 once - TRBV12-5
CASSDEQNTEAFF TGTGCCAGCAGTGACGAACAGAACACTGAAGCTTTCTTT TRBJ1-1 - - TRBV6-4
CASSGPGQGVSEAFF TGTGCCAGCAGCGGACCGGGACAGGGGGTCTCTGAAGCTTTCTTT TRBJ1-1 - TRBD1 TRBV5-6
CASSLPQGNTEAFF TGTGCCAGCAGTTTGCCACAGGGGAACACTGAAGCTTTCTTT TRBJ1-1 - - TRBV28
CASSSRGQGYGYTF TGTGCCAGTAGCAGTAGGGGACAGGGGTATGGCTACACCTTC TRBJ1-2 - TRBD1 TRBV19
CASSYGGSGQETQYF TGTGCCAGCAGTTACGGTGGTAGCGGCCAAGAGACCCAGTACTTC TRBJ2-5 - - TRBV6-5
CASQGHKSNQPQHF TGTGCCAGCCAGGGACACAAGAGCAATCAGCCCCAGCATTTT TRBJ1-5 once - TRBV25-1
CASSLRGQHNSPLHF TGTGCCAGCAGTTTAAGGGGACAGCATAATTCACCCCTCCACTTT TRBJ1-6 - TRBD1 TRBV27
CASSDYGRNEQFF TGTGCCAGCAGTGACTACGGGAGGAACGAGCAGTTCTTC TRBJ2-1 - TRBD2 TRBV25-1
CASGERSEQFF TGTGCCTCCGGGGAACGAAGTGAGCAGTTCTTC TRBJ2-1 - - TRBV19
CSVWGTGGRGNEKLFF TGCAGCGTTTGGGGGACAGGGGGGAGAGGTAATGAAAAACTGTTTTTT TRBJ1-4 few TRBD1 TRBV29-1
CASSLGAAGSFDEQFF TGCGCCAGCAGCTTGGGGGCAGCGGGGAGTTTTGATGAGCAGTTCTTC TRBJ2-1 - TRBD2 TRBV5-1
CASSLGGRVEQYF TGTGCCAGCAGTTTAGGGGGCAGGGTAGAGCAGTACTTC TRBJ2-7 - - TRBV28
CASSFLPPRETQYF TGTGCCAGCAGTTTCCTACCCCCCCGGGAGACCCAGTACTTC TRBJ2-5 - - TRBV28
CASRIPTTGGPEAFF TGCGCCAGCAGGATCCCGACAACAGGGGGACCTGAAGCTTTCTTT TRBJ1-1 - TRBD1 TRBV10-1
CASLRGAASSYNEQFF TGTGCCAGTCTCAGGGGCGCGGCGAGCTCCTACAATGAGCAGTTCTTC TRBJ2-1 - - TRBV7-9
CASSLRGSYGYTF TGTGCCAGCAGTTTAAGAGGGTCCTATGGCTACACCTTC TRBJ1-2 - - TRBV28
CASSQVSGGAVEAFF TGTGCCAGCAGCCAAGTGTCAGGGGGCGCGGTTGAAGCTTTCTTT TRBJ1-1 once TRBD1 TRBV3-1/TRBV3-2
CASSLGSGGASQPQHF TGTGCCAGCAGCTTAGGGTCAGGGGGCGCTTCTCAGCCCCAGCATTTT TRBJ1-5 - TRBD1 TRBV11-2
CASSPGGLGNQPQHF TGTGCCAGCAGCCCAGGGGGTCTGGGCAATCAGCCCCAGCATTTT TRBJ1-5 - TRBD1 TRBV6-5
CASSLSSSPLHF TGTGCCAGCAGCTTATCCTCCTCCCCCCTCCACTTT TRBJ1-6 - - TRBV11-2
CASSVEGGAAGNTIYF TGCGCCAGCAGCGTCGAAGGGGGCGCAGCTGGAAACACCATATATTTT TRBJ1-3 - TRBD1 TRBV5-1
CASSFVMDRGLETDTQYF TGTGCCAGCAGTTTCGTTATGGACAGGGGGCTCGAGACAGATACGCAGTATTTT TRBJ2-3 many TRBD1 TRBV28
CATGGGETQYF TGTGCCACCGGGGGAGGAGAGACCCAGTACTTC TRBJ2-5 - - TRBV28
CATSDRRGSPYNEQFF TGTGCCACCAGTGATCGCAGGGGTAGCCCCTACAATGAGCAGTTCTTC TRBJ2-1 - - TRBV24-1
CASSSRAGGEYF TGTGCCAGCAGCTCCAGGGCAGGGGGCGAGTACTTC TRBJ2-7 - TRBD1 TRBV7-9
CASSQGSGGVQPQHF TGTGCCAGCAGCCAAGGGTCAGGGGGCGTTCAGCCCCAGCATTTT TRBJ1-5 - TRBD1 TRBV3-1/TRBV3-2
CASSLGQANYGYTF TGCGCCAGCAGCTTGGGACAGGCTAACTATGGCTACACCTTC TRBJ1-2 - - TRBV5-1
CASSYRTGSSYNEQFF TGTGCCAGCAGCTACAGAACAGGGAGCTCCTACAATGAGCAGTTCTTC TRBJ2-1 - - TRBV7-6
CASSLGAGYTF TGCGCCAGCAGCTTGGGAGCTGGCTACACCTTC TRBJ1-2 - - TRBV5-1
CASSVRAEIDWNYGYTF TGCGCCAGCAGTGTGAGGGCCGAAATTGACTGGAACTATGGCTACACCTTC TRBJ1-2 - - TRBV10-2
CASTGGSATNEKLFF TGTGCCAGCACAGGGGGCTCTGCAACTAATGAAAAACTGTTTTTT TRBJ1-4 - TRBD1 TRBV6-5
CASSRENTEAFF TGTGCCAGCAGCCGCGAGAACACTGAAGCTTTCTTT TRBJ1-1 - - TRBV7-9
CASSSSGDSGNTIYF TGCGCCAGCAGCTCGTCAGGGGACTCTGGAAACACCATATATTTT TRBJ1-3 - - TRBV5-1
CASRAGWNSGNTIYF TGTGCCAGCAGGGCCGGGTGGAACTCTGGAAACACCATATATTTT TRBJ1-3 - - TRBV2
CASSTGLSNYGYTF TGTGCCAGTAGTACAGGATTATCTAACTATGGCTACACCTTC TRBJ1-2 few - TRBV19
CASSILVGRINEKLFF TGTGCCAGTAGTATCTTAGTCGGCAGGATTAATGAAAAACTGTTTTTT TRBJ1-4 - - TRBV19
CASSEPPGYGYTF TGTGCCAGCAGTGAACCGCCAGGATATGGCTACACCTTC TRBJ1-2 - - TRBV2
CASSRGFYGYTF TGTGCCAGCAGCCGCGGATTCTATGGCTACACCTTC TRBJ1-2 - - TRBV6-5